This T cell receptor (beta chain) came from a study of T-cell reconstitution after alpha-beta-depleted transplantation in children. Study-wide points: It was newly produced T cells that mostly accounted for T-cell counts and diversity one year after transplant.

Preparation of the TCRbeta library used unique molecular identifiers. Via MiXCR, TCRdb re-called the PCR reads, giving one row per CDR3 protein. Of hundreds of thousands of distinct CDR3 sequences listed, 10% to 15% were seen once; the top ten hold 2% to 2.5%. The table lists this clonotype with a few counts. Its antigen remains unidentified. Looked up from germline, CDR1 is SGHTA and CDR2 is FQGNSA. The CDR3 extends over 14 amino acids. Trimming removed 5 bases at V and 3 bases at J, with 14 bases between. The genes are TRBV7-2 and TRBJ2-7, with D maybe TRBD2 (5 bases). The sequences come from PBMCs, mostly from graft donor cells, collected 360 days after TCRalphabeta/CD19-depleted stem cell transplant. This receptor was taken from a male patient younger than 18 who had a stem cell transplant for acute myeloid leukemia, so the T cells may come from the graft donor. The CDR3 spells CASSVGVSIYEQYF. The CDR3 region has the DNA TGTGCCAGCAGCGTGGGAGTCAGCATCTACGAGCAGTACTTC.